The rows below give T cell receptor beta chains drawn from one sample of a study of T cell responses to AZD1222 COVID-19 vaccine. Some clones are missing from TCRdb's copy, which holds only in-frame ones; the method was immunoSEQ multiplex PCR. Of around 130,000 clones listed, 75% to 95% are singletons. The starting material was peripheral blood, obtained 28 days after the second AZD1222 dose. These receptors were taken from an adult who received the AZD1222 COVID-19 vaccine. Each CDR3 is given with its conserved first and last residue. A D gene is named only where the DNA matches it firmly. Size tells how often a clone was seen (once, few, many) or the class of an expanded clone, and some rows leave it out.

NA	TRBV2	TRBJ2-1	NA	CASKFSRAYNEQFF	TGTGCCAGCAAATTTAGCAGGGCCTACAATGAGCAGTTCTTC
NA	TRBV6-4	TRBJ2-1	NA	CASSDSSSSSYNEQFF	TGTGCCAGCAGTGACTCGAGCTCGAGCTCCTACAATGAGCAGTTCTTC
few	TRBV18	TRBJ1-1	NA	CASSPRGMNTEAFF	TGTGCCAGCTCACCAAGGGGGATGAACACTGAAGCTTTCTTT
NA	TRBV18	TRBJ1-6	NA	CASSPRGGTDYNSPLHF	TGTGCCAGCTCACCCCGTGGGGGAACCGACTATAATTCACCCCTCCACTTT
NA	TRBV18	TRBJ1-1	NA	CASSPQGQSANTEAFF	TGTGCCAGCTCACCACAAGGACAATCGGCGAACACTGAAGCTTTCTTT
NA	TRBV11-2	TRBJ1-2	TRBD1	CASSLDPGQGMGYGYTF	TGTGCCAGCAGCTTAGATCCAGGACAGGGAATGGGCTATGGCTACACCTTC
NA	TRBV18	TRBJ1-2	NA	CASSPGGDYGYTF	TGTGCCAGCTCACCAGGGGGCGACTATGGCTACACCTTC
NA	TRBV19	TRBJ1-5	NA	CASTLTGYSVYSNQPQHF	TGTGCCAGTACCCTGACAGGATACTCAGTTTATAGCAATCAGCCCCAGCATTTT
NA	TRBV7-7	TRBJ2-2	NA	CASSFDVGGYDTGELFF	TGTGCTAGCAGCTTCGACGTTGGGGGGTACGACACCGGGGAGCTGTTTTTT
NA	TRBV5-1	TRBJ2-1	NA	CASSLGGTDSYNEQFF	TGCGCCAGCAGCTTGGGCGGAACGGACTCCTACAATGAGCAGTTCTTC
NA	TRBV18	TRBJ1-6	TRBD1	CASSPGQGGSPLHF	TGTGCCAGCTCACCAGGACAGGGTGGTTCACCCCTCCACTTT
NA	TRBV18	TRBJ1-1	NA	CASSPPVGGGGTEAFF	TGTGCCAGCTCACCACCAGTGGGGGGAGGGGGAACTGAAGCTTTCTTT
NA	TRBV2	TRBJ1-6	TRBD1	CASSPQGGFNSPLHF	TGTGCCAGCAGTCCTCAGGGGGGTTTTAATTCACCCCTCCACTTT
once	TRBV3-1/TRBV3-2	TRBJ2-1	TRBD2	CASSQETSGNNEQFF	TGTGCCAGCAGCCAAGAGACTAGCGGGAACAATGAGCAGTTCTTC
NA	TRBV6-1	TRBJ1-2	TRBD1	CASSEQGAYGYTF	TGTGCCAGCAGTGAACAGGGGGCCTATGGCTACACCTTC
NA	TRBV25-1	TRBJ1-1	TRBD1	CASSAPQGEGSEAFF	TGTGCCAGCAGTGCGCCCCAGGGGGAAGGCTCTGAAGCTTTCTTT
NA	TRBV7-9	TRBJ2-5	TRBD2	CASSGGGQETQYF	TGTGCCAGTAGCGGGGGGGGTCAAGAGACCCAGTACTTC
NA	TRBV2	TRBJ2-5	NA	CASNGGQGPQETQYF	TGTGCCAGCAACGGGGGGCAGGGGCCCCAAGAGACCCAGTACTTC
few	TRBV15	TRBJ2-1	TRBD1	CATSRERGQGLDEQFF	TGTGCCACCAGCAGAGAACGGGGACAGGGTTTGGATGAGCAGTTCTTC
NA	TRBV11-2	TRBJ1-2	NA	CASSLGTNYGYTF	TGTGCCAGCAGCTTAGGGACAAACTATGGCTACACCTTC
NA	TRBV30	TRBJ2-1	TRBD2	CALPVGGGDEQFF	TGTGCCTTACCGGTCGGGGGAGGGGATGAGCAGTTCTTC
NA	TRBV4-1	TRBJ2-6	NA	CASTYDRDSSGANVLTF	TGCGCCAGCACCTATGACAGGGACTCCTCTGGGGCCAACGTCCTGACTTTC
NA	TRBV7-2	TRBJ1-1	TRBD1	CASSRGQGNTEAFF	TGTGCCAGCAGCCGGGGACAGGGGAACACTGAAGCTTTCTTT
few	TRBV7-2	TRBJ1-6	NA	CASSSWLASPLHF	TGTGCCAGCAGCTCCTGGTTGGCTTCACCCCTCCACTTT
NA	TRBV30	TRBJ1-6	NA	CAWSSSGRIVALHF	TGTGCCTGGAGTAGCAGCGGGCGGATAGTAGCCCTCCACTTT
NA	TRBV7-9	TRBJ1-1	NA	CASSLVIGGYTEAFF	TGTGCCAGCAGCTTAGTAATAGGGGGGTACACTGAAGCTTTCTTT
NA	TRBV19	TRBJ1-1	TRBD1	CASSLQGADTEAFF	TGTGCCAGTAGTCTACAGGGGGCTGACACTGAAGCTTTCTTT
NA	TRBV9	TRBJ2-7	NA	CASSVGGRPWEQYF	TGTGCCAGCAGCGTAGGAGGCCGGCCGTGGGAGCAGTACTTC
NA	TRBV28	TRBJ1-3	NA	CASGGSGNTIYF	TGTGCCAGCGGGGGTTCTGGAAACACCATATATTTT
NA	TRBV19	TRBJ1-2	NA	CASSIGQDDNYGYTF	TGTGCCAGTAGTATAGGACAGGATGATAACTATGGCTACACCTTC
NA	TRBV29-1	TRBJ1-1	NA	CSVGRVPNTEAFF	TGCAGCGTTGGAAGGGTCCCGAACACTGAAGCTTTCTTT
NA	TRBV6-2/TRBV6-3	TRBJ2-1	TRBD2	CASSISGRLYNEQFF	TGTGCCAGCAGCATTAGCGGGAGGCTCTACAATGAGCAGTTCTTC